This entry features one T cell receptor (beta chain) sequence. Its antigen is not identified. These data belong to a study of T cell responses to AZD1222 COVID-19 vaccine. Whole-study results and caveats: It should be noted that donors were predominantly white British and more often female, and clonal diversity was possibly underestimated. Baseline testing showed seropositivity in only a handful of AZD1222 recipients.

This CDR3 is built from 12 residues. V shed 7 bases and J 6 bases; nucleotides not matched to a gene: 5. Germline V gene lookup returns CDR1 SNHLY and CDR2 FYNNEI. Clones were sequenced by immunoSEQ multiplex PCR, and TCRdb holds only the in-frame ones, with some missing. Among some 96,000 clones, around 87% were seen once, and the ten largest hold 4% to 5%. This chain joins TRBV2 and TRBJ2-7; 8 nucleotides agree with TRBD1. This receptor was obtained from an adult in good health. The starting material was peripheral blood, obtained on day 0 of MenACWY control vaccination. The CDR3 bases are TGTGCCAGCAATCAGGGGGCTGGCGAGCAGTACTTC. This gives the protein CASNQGAGEQYF.